The clone carrying this TCR beta chain was seen many times. Reverse transcription used about 500 ng RNA and constant-region primers for alpha and beta. Using multiplexing indices, alpha and beta chain libraries were generated apart by chain-specific third strand synthesis. After a brief PCR adding P5, P7 and a second index, roughly 22 amplification cycles followed. TCRdb ran MiXCR on the 5' RACE reads and lists one entry per CDR3 protein. The sample lists under 20,000 distinct CDR3 sequences; 8% to 10% were seen once. These data originate in a study of HIV-infected patients and healthy controls. No cell fractionation was done, so the repertoire covers all unsorted peripheral blood T cells. The V end was cut by 4 bases, the J end by 0 bases, with 10 bases between. Germline V gene lookup returns CDR1 LGHNA and CDR2 YSLEER. The CDR3 length is 14 residues.

This TCR derives from an adult in good health. Sequenced material: blood. The J gene is TRBJ2-7, the V gene TRBV4-3; D perhaps matches TRBD1 (5 bases). This CDR3 is CASSLTDSSYEQYF. The CDR3 DNA reads TGCGCCAGCAGCCTCACCGACAGCTCCTACGAGCAGTACTTC.